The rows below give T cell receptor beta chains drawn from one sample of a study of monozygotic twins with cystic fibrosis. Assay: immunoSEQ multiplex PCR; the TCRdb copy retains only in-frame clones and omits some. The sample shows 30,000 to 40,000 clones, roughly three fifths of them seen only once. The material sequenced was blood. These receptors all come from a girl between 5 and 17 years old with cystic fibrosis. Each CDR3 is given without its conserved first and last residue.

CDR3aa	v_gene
ASSIGGGLGGTDTQY	TRBV19
ASSLDLSNEQF	TRBV11-2
ASSVGVGGGYGYT	TRBV2
ASSSTAGVGQPQH	TRBV7-2
ASSPGGGSAYEQY	TRBV9
ASSLQQGATSEAF	TRBV27
ASRTDTGELF	TRBV10-1
ASSLVRNYGYT	TRBV27
ASSLVPEGTEAF	TRBV5-6
ASSGNSGANVLT	TRBV19
ASSLTSGPYEQY	TRBV5-1
ASSQQVGPDGYT	TRBV4-3
ASSQEWKQAAYEQY	TRBV4-3
ASSSPAGLRHGYT	TRBV25-1
ASSIGQGLNEQF	TRBV19
ASSPDRGSEKLF	TRBV4-3
ASSVGLAENTGELF	TRBV9
ASGGVNEQF	TRBV5-5
AWNGGTDTQY	TRBV30
ASTLGGNTEAF	TRBV19
ASSPISPTNEQF	TRBV6-5
ASSQGGPSNQPQH	TRBV4-2
SSPVGPDGETQY	TRBV29-1
ASRGTTYTGELF	TRBV2
ASSLMLASYTDTQY	TRBV7-2
ASSPPGRDGQF	TRBV18
ASSQAAMTQAF	TRBV4-2
ASSTTSSANNEQF	TRBV5-1
ASSIGQGQAF	TRBV19
ASSLGGQGAEETQY	TRBV7-2
ASSLLINEQF	TRBV5-1
ASSPEVGTLEETQY	TRBV7-8
ASSAREGGTDTQY	TRBV9
ASRTTDAWSLYGYT	TRBV18
AWSHSATGLYGYT	TRBV30
ARQTRPEQETQY	TRBV2
ASSFSVAYGYT	TRBV27
ASSSGQGSQPQH	TRBV5-6
ASSPGYEQY	TRBV7-8
ASSQLTSGTYEQY	TRBV18
ASSPGGETQY	TRBV9
ASSLTGDSNQPQH	TRBV5-1
ASRPTGFNTEAF	TRBV28
ASSPPGSNTGELF	TRBV19
ASSSTGLGAGANVLT	TRBV4-1
AISWDRGDEAF	TRBV10-3
ANQKGSGYYNEQF	TRBV6-4
ASSPQGTLLEQY	TRBV7-2
ASSHWEMNTEAF	TRBV14
ASSQGLAEPSEQY	TRBV4-3
ASSKSGLTDTQY	TRBV21-1
ASSPDGLMAYGYT	TRBV5-6
ASSTFSTGRNEKLF	TRBV4-1
SGLARETQY	TRBV20-1
ASSIGRGPPLDSQETQY	TRBV19